The 6 T cell receptor beta chains reported below all come from one sample, sequenced in a study of cytomegalovirus exposure and HLA in healthy donors. PCR used 60 Vbeta primers and 13 Jbeta primers. Libraries were prepared by immunoSEQ multiplex PCR; TCRdb keeps only in-frame clonotypes and omits some of them. Among some 210,000 clones, around four fifths were seen once, and the ten largest hold around 9.6%. Source material: PBMCs. The source of these receptors is a woman aged 45-59 years in good health and CMV-seropositive.

The V gene is TRBV5-1, the J gene TRBJ1-1, with TRBD1 identical over 8 bases. V was clipped by 4 bases and J by 11 bases; unmatched bases: 7. The germline gives CDR1 SGHRS, CDR2 YFSETQ. This CDR3 contains 12 residues. This CDR3 is CASSLNDRGAFF. CDR3 bases: TGCGCCAGCAGCCTGAACGACAGGGGTGCTTTCTTT.

This clone was counted between two and nine times. The rearrangement uses TRBV19 and TRBJ2-3; no definite D call. V was cut by 6 bases and J by 3 bases, with 7 bases left in between. The CDR3 sequence is 12 residues long. The germline gives CDR1 LNHDA, CDR2 SQIVND (reference sequence). CDR3 in DNA: TGTGCCAGTAGCGAGACAACAGATACGCAGTATTTT. Translation gives CASSETTDTQYF.

V is TRBV5-1 and J is TRBJ1-4, with 7 bases identical to TRBD1. The CDR3 extends over 15 amino acids. Germline lookup yields CDR1 SGHRS and CDR2 YFSETQ. The V segment lost 4 bases and the J segment 0 bases; nucleotides outside the gene matches: 3. Here the CDR3 reads CASSLGTATNEKLFF. The CDR3 coding sequence is TGCGCCAGCAGCCTCGGGACAGCAACTAATGAAAAACTGTTTTTT.

This chain links TRBV6-5 with TRBJ1-6; D possibly corresponds to TRBD1 (5 bases). The germline CDR1 and CDR2 sequences are MNHEY and SVGAGI. The CDR3 is 13 amino acids. Trimming left V 5 bases short and J 9 bases short, with 11 bases between. The CDR3 nucleotides are TGTGCCAGCAGTACAGGAGTTGGTTCACCCCTCCACTTT. It is translated as CASSTGVGSPLHF.

The chain is built from TRBV5-1 and TRBJ1-3; the match to TRBD1 covers 7 bases. The CDR3 spans 14 residues. Germline assignment: CDR1 SGHRS and CDR2 YFSETQ. The junction had 6 bases not matched to a gene; V was cut back by 4 bases and J by 5 bases. DNA for the CDR3: TGCGCCAGCAGCCCAGGGACAGCTCGAAACACCATATATTTT. Translating it yields CASSPGTARNTIYF.

The J gene is TRBJ1-1, the V gene TRBV28, with 9 bases that match TRBD1. Germline trimming cut 5 bases from V and 10 bases from J; bases unmatched to any gene: 11. There are 14 residues in the CDR3. The germline V gene encodes CDR1 MDHEN and CDR2 SYDVKM. The CDR3 protein is CASSITGGQGGAFF. The CDR3 region has the DNA TGTGCCAGCAGTATCACAGGGGGCCAAGGTGGAGCTTTCTTT.